This T cell receptor beta chain was captured in a study of cytomegalovirus exposure and HLA in healthy donors (dated by TCRdb to about 2017). With regard to the full study: According to an earlier analysis of 587 of the donors, about 179 million T cells yielded 90 million to 140 million unique TCR beta sequences and about 280 Gb of sequence data. A later analysis re-examined previously published TCR beta repertoires from more than 550 donors and added high-resolution HLA genotyping to investigate patterns of TCR occurrence. To predict cytomegalovirus infection status, the study brought together high-throughput TCR immunosequencing, statistical association of individual TCRs with disease status, and machine learning. A separate validation cohort of over 95 different subjects was used in addition to the roughly 620-subject first cohort. The study profiled the T cell repertoires of hundreds of subjects by immunosequencing and related them to cytomegalovirus serostatus. About 320 gigabases of sequencing data and tens of millions of unique TCR sequences were included in an early release covering about 700 HLA-typed donors. In an earlier analysis of roughly 580 of the donors, high-throughput TCR beta sequencing was used to judge whether each TCR beta V gene segment behaved as functional or pseudogenic. The later analysis used no new phenotypic data to find candidate immune exposures, relying instead on TCR beta sequences and their occurrence across donors. Roughly five DR-DQ haplotypes were handled as single units for association and clustering, since linkage in the cohort was strong. Typing coverage varied by locus: roughly 620-640 donors for A, B, C, DRB1 and DQB1; roughly 510 for DQA1; more than 600 for DPA1; approximately 450 for DPB1. HLA typing included class I and class II loci at four-digit resolution. The aim of the study was to test whether cataloging public T cell receptors could identify signatures of past pathogen exposure. Among about 410 genotyped donors of the cohort, an average of about 220,000 unique TCR beta nucleotide sequences was sequenced per donor, of which about 19% were non-productive. A later genetic analysis took genome-wide SNP genotypes for about 65% of the roughly 670 donors and used that subset as a discovery cohort. All discovery cohort repertoires had been generated on a single sequencing platform. Donor age, sex, ethnicity and CMV serostatus were compiled alongside the repertoire data. Of the 398 genotyped donors, over 65% fell in the genetic ancestry cluster associated with self-reported Caucasian donors. General conclusions and limits of the study: A later analysis found that most CMV-associated TCR beta chains appeared HLA-restricted, with HLA associations seemingly driven largely by CMV exposure. A further reported finding was that TCR beta sequences accurately predicted the HLA-A and HLA-B alleles for most subjects in the first cohort. Strong co-occurrence of HLA alleles, especially DR and DQ, made assigning TCR associations to individual alleles difficult. The 87-base-pair reads could not distinguish some IMGT-functional V segments, including TRBV6-2 and TRBV6-3, so those segments were excluded. Cytomegalovirus status was reported to be diagnosed by the classifier with high specificity and sensitivity in both the original and validation cohorts. Several of the top co-occurrence clusters appeared to be linked to parvovirus B19, influenza, CMV and Epstein-Barr virus, according to a later analysis. In a later genetic analysis, a missense DCLRE1C variant was associated with V-gene and J-gene trimming of TCR beta chains, and the association was replicated in an independent cohort. In an earlier analysis of roughly 500 of the donors, most TCR beta V segments appeared in productive rearrangements about 87% or about 30% of the time, broadly matching IMGT annotations. Because counts were too low, 15 to 20 rarely observed V segments, including chromosome 9 orphons, were left out of the earlier analysis of 500 to 750 of the donors. For the cohort, immune exposure information was limited to CMV serostatus. Three of the identified cytomegalovirus-associated TCR beta chains were confirmed in vitro to be specific for cytomegalovirus antigens. Because HLA typing was missing for some donors at each locus, association tests included only the typed subset. The cohort was sequenced for TCR beta chains only, and without alpha or paired-chain data the features that could be detected were limited. The presence/absence analyses assumed that sequencing depth was roughly uniform across donors, and that assumption may not be true. In a later analysis, the rate of TCR association differed among HLA loci, with DRB1 alleles having the most associated TCRs and HLA-C alleles having the fewest. While some public TCRs were present in many individuals, most TCR sequences turned up only very rarely across donors. The study gave a list of under 200 TCR beta chains associated with cytomegalovirus. The sequencing pipeline was judged likely to have produced a cluster of highly shared sequence variants as a technical artifact. Correlated functional status among segregating V segments might be attributable to linkage disequilibrium, but an unknown experimental factor could not be ruled out. It was suggested by the authors that the approach could potentially be generalized to other disease states and immunological phenotypes. At a false discovery rate of 0.05, a later analysis linked about 16,000 TCR beta sequences to specific HLA alleles. Compared with equally common non-associated chains, HLA-associated TCR beta chains in a later analysis were more clonally expanded and had lower generation probabilities. According to a later genetic analysis, donors in an Asian-associated ancestry cluster had fewer N-insertions in productive TCRs than the approximately 630-donor mean.

The method was the immunoSEQ multiplex PCR assay. A mixture of 60 forward primers for TCR Vbeta segments and 13 reverse primers for TCR Jbeta segments was used in the multiplex PCR. The CDR3 region of rearranged TCR beta genes was amplified from genomic DNA with a multiplex PCR assay. Amplified TCR beta libraries were sequenced as 87-base-pair reads on the Illumina HiSeq System. From the authors' description of their analysis: Across the roughly 640 repertoires, a later analysis counted approximately 83 million unique TCR beta chains, around 10 million of which were shared by at least two donors. A nearest-neighbor algorithm error-corrected the raw reads and collapsed the reads into unique sequences, merging closely related sequences to remove PCR and sequencing errors. Alignment of CDR3 sequences to IMGT reference sequences was used to assign V, D and J gene segments. For a sequence to be retained, a match of at least six nucleotides to both a V gene segment and a J gene segment was required. A rearrangement was called productive if the CDR3 had no stop codons and remained in frame with V and J, and every other rearrangement was called non-productive. Following IMGT convention, CDR3 was defined as the stretch from the second conserved V-encoded cysteine up to the conserved J-encoded phenylalanine. In an earlier analysis of approximately 590 of the donors, sequences lacking an unambiguous match to a single V gene segment were excluded. In an earlier analysis of 450 to 750 of the donors, a V segment was called functional when productive rearrangements were above 56.7%, and segregating when the standard deviation between donors exceeded 5%. A statistical classification framework was built for diagnosing cytomegalovirus status from the catalog of TCR beta chain sequences. In a later analysis, TCR nucleotide sequences were compared against IMGT/GENE-DB human TR gene sequences so that V and J genes could be assigned. Using the TCRdist pipeline, a later analysis assigned CDR3 sequences along with most-parsimonious VDJ recombination scenarios. In a later analysis, every TCR beta chain was defined by the combination of its CDR3 amino acid sequence and its V-gene family, and reads without a unique V-gene family were dropped. To address suspected cross-contamination and a sequencing artifact, a later analysis removed some 620 highly shared, low-generation-probability nucleotide sequences. For each public chain, a later analysis derived a clonal expansion index from normalized ranks of inferred template counts within each repertoire. Generation probabilities in a later analysis came from a VDJ recombination model fitted to out-of-frame rearrangements, and those results were checked against IGoR. Hypergeometric tests were used in a later analysis to score TCR-TCR, TCR-HLA and TCR-CMV co-occurrence, with a repertoire-size bias correction applied to the TCR pairs. To estimate false discovery rates, a later analysis permuted the HLA or CMV assignments 20 times. In a later analysis, co-occurring TCRs were grouped using DBSCAN, and TCRdist sequence similarity was added for clustering within HLA-allele-positive subsets. Co-occurrence clustering excluded repertoires with fewer than 30,000 or more than 120,000 public chains, plus five with anomalous nucleotide sharing. TCRdb provides this immuneACCESS table in a form limited to in-frame rearrangements. Some clones are lacking; in checked studies, under half of them reflect an unresolved V gene, and why the rest are absent is not known. V, J and clone size are those of that table, while D and trimming were read from the DNA. This sample has fewer than 130,000 clones in its table, and roughly 70% of those were observed once. About a tenth of the sample comes from the top ten.

The cohort comprised around 690 healthy bone marrow donors. Cohort members were all nominally healthy when sampled, although unrecorded immune exposures were likely present. The donor tested CMV seropositive, placing the donor among the approximately 310 seropositive members of the cohort. A peripheral blood sample was provided by each donor, and peripheral blood mononuclear cells were used for TCR beta sequencing. Genomic DNA was extracted from the blood cell samples with the Qiagen DNeasy Blood Extraction Kit. The germline V gene gives CDR1 as SGHTA and CDR2 as FQGNSA. Trimming accounts for 3 bases at V and 3 bases at J, while the number of junction bases matched to no gene is 3. From the cysteine up to the phenylalanine, the CDR3 has a length of 14 residues. The DNA shown is the 42-base CDR3, in frame from base 1. Of note for this clone: Its target antigen remains unknown. No much larger clone exists at a distance of one base, and base qualities are not known.

The sequencing sample was made of PBMCs. The rearrangement combines TRBV7-2 with TRBJ2-5; 8 bases in the junction line up with TRBD1. The TCR sequence derives from a man in his forties or fifties in good health and CMV-seropositive. The bases are TGTGCCAGCAGCTTGGACAGGGTAAAAGAGACCCAGTACTTC. Protein translation: CASSLDRVKETQYF. The full variable domain, with segments outside the CDR3 supplied by the reference TRBV7-2 and TRBJ2-5 proteins, appears as GAGVSQSPSNKVTEKGKDVELRCDPISGHTALYWYRQSLGQGLEFLIYFQGNSAPDKSGLPSDRFSAERTGGSVSTLTIQRTQQEDSAVYLCASSLDRVKETQYFGPGTRLLVL.